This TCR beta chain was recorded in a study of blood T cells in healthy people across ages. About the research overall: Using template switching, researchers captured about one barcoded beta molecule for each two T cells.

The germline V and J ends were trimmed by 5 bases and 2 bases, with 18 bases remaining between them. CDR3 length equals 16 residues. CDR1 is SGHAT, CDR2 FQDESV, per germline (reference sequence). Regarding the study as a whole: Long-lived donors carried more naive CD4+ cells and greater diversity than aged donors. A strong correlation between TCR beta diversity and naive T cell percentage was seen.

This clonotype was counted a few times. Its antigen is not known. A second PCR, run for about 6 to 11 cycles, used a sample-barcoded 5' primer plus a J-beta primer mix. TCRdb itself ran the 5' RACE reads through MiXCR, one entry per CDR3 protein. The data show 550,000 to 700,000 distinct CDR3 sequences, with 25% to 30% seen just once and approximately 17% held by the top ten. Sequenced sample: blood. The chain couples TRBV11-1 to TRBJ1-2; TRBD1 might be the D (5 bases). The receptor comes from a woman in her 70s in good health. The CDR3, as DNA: TGTGCCAGCAGCCCTTATAAGGGGCCTCTCAACTATGGCTACACCTTC. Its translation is CASSPYKGPLNYGYTF. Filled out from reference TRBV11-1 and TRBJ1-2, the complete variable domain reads EAEVAQSPRYKITEKSQAVAFWCDPISGHATLYWYRQILGQGPELLVQFQDESVVDDSQLPKDRFSAERLKGVDSTLKIQPAELGDSAMYLCASSPYKGPLNYGYTFGSGTRLTVV.